This T cell receptor (beta chain) was obtained from a study of preoperative IRX-2 immunotherapy in early breast cancer. Treatment described: preoperative locoregional IRX-2 cytokine immunotherapy. Patients received preoperative, locoregional IRX-2 cytokine immunotherapy in a phase Ib study. The table came from immunoSEQ multiplex PCR; TCRdb's copy has only in-frame clones and leaves some out. The sample lists roughly 57,000 clones, approximately 94% occurring once. The sample was acquired from a patient treated with IRX-2 immunotherapy. The clonotype was recovered from a human donor with breast cancer.

The CDR3 DNA reads TGTGCCAGCAGTACCAAGACAGGGGGCCCAGATACGCAGTATTTT. Protein: CASSTKTGGPDTQYF. The chain links TRBV7-2 to TRBJ2-3; 10 bases fit TRBD1. This CDR3 contains 15 residues. V shed 6 bases, J shed 4 bases, and the junction held 7 bases outside the gene matches. CDR1 SGHTA and CDR2 FQGNSA come from the germline V gene.